This TCR beta chain was captured in a study of T cells of healthy individuals. TCRdb passed the 5' RACE reads through MiXCR, listing each CDR3 protein once. The profile shows some 100,000 distinct CDR3 sequences, 15% to 20% of them singletons. CDR1 is MDHEN and CDR2 is SYDVKM in the germline V gene. The V gene end was trimmed by 3 bases and the J gene end by 4 bases; junction bases not matched to a gene: 3. The CDR3 covers 16 residues. The receptor was isolated from a human donor in good health. This sequence joins TRBV28 and TRBJ2-2; 12 nucleotides align to TRBD2. The CDR3 DNA reads as TGTGCCAGCAGTTTCTTACTAGCGGGAGGCACCGGGGAGCTGTTTTTT. This translates into CASSFLLAGGTGELFF.